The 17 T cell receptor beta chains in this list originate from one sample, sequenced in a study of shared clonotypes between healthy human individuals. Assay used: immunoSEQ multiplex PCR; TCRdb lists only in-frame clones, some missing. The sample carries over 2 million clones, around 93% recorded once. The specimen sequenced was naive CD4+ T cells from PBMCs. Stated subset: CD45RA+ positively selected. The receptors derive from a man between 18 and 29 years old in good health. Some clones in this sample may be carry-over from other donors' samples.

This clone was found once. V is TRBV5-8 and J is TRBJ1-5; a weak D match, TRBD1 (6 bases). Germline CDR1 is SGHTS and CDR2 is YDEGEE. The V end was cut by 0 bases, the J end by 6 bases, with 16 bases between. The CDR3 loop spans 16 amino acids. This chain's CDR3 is CASSLAEGGGIQPQHF. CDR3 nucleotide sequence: TGTGCCAGCAGCTTGGCCGAGGGGGGCGGAATTCAGCCCCAGCATTTT.

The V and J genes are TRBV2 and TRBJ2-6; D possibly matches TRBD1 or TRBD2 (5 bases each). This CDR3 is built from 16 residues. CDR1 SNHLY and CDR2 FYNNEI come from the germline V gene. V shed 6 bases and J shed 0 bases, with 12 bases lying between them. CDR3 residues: CASRWDGPSGANVLTF. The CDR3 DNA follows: TGTGCCAGCAGGTGGGACGGCCCCTCTGGGGCCAACGTCCTGACTTTC.

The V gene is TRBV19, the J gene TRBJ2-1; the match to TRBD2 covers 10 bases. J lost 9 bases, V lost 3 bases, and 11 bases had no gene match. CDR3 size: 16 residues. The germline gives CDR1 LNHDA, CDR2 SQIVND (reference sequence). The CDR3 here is CASSIQGLAGVGEQFF. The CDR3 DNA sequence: TGTGCCAGTAGTATTCAGGGGCTAGCGGGAGTTGGTGAGCAGTTCTTC.

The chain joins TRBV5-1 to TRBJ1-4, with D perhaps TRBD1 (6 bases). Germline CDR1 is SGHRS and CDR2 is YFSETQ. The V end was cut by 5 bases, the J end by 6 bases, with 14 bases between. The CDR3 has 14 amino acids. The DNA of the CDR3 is TGCGCCAGCAGACAACAGGGTAGTCATGAAAAACTGTTTTTT. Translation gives CASRQQGSHEKLFF.

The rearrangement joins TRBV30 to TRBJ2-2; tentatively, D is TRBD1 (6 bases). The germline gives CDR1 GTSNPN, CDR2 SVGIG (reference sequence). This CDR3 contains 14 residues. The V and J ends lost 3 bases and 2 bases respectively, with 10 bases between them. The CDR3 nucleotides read TGTGCCTGGAGCCGGACAGATAACACCGGGGAGCTGTTTTTT. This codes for CAWSRTDNTGELFF. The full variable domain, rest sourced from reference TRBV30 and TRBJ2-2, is SQTIHQWPATLVQPVGSPLSLECTVEGTSNPNLYWYRQAAGRGLQLLFYSVGIGQISSEVPQNLSASRPQDRQFILSSKKLLLSDSGFYLCAWSRTDNTGELFFGEGSRLTVL.

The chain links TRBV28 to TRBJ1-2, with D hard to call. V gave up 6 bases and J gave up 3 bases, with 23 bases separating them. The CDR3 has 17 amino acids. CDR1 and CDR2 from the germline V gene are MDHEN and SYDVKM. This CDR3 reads CASSHYPLRRTYYGYTF. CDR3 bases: TGTGCCAGCAGCCATTACCCCCTGCGGAGGACCTACTATGGCTACACCTTC.

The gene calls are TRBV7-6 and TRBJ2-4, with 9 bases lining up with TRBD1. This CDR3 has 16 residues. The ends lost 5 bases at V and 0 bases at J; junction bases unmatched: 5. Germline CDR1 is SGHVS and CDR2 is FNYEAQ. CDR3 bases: TGTGCCAGCAGCACCCGACAGGGGGGAGCCAAAAACATTCAGTACTTC. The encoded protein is CASSTRQGGAKNIQYF.

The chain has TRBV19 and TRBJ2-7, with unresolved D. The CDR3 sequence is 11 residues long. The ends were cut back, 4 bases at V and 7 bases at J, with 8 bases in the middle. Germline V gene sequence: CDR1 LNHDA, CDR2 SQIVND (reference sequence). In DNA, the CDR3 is TGTGCCAGTAGTAGTCCCTCTGAGCAGTACTTC. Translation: CASSSPSEQYF.

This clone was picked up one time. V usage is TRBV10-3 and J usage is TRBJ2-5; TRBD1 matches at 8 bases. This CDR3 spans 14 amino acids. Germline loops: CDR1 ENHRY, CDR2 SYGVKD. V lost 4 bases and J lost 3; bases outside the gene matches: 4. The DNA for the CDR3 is TGTGCCATCAGTGTTGGGACAGGAGAAGAGACCCAGTACTTC. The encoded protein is CAISVGTGEETQYF.

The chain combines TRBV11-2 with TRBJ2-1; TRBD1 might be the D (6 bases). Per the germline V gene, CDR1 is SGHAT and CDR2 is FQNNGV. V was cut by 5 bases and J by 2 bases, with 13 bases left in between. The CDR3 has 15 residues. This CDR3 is CASSLRGQPYNEQFF. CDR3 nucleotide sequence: TGTGCCAGCAGCCTTCGAGGACAGCCCTACAATGAGCAGTTCTTC.

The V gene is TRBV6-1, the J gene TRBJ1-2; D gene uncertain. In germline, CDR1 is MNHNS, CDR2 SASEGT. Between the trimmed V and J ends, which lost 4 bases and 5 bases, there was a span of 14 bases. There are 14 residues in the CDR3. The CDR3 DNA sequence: TGTGCCAGCAGTGGGCAGGTCGGGGTGTATGGCTACACCTTC. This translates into CASSGQVGVYGYTF.

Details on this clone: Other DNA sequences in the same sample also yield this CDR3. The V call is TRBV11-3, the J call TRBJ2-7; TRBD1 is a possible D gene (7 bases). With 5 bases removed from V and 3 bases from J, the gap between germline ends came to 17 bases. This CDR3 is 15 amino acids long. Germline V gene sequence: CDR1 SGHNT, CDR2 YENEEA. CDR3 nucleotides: TGTGCCAGCAGCCCCGGGCAGGGGGGAAGCTACGAGCAGTACTTC. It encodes CASSPGQGGSYEQYF.

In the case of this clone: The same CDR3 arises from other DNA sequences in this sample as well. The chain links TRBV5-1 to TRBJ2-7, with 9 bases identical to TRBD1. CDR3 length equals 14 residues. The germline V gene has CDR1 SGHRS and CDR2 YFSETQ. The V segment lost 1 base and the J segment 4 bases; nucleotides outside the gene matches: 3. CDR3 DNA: TGCGCCAGCAGCTTGACAGGGGGCAGGTACGAGCAGTACTTC. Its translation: CASSLTGGRYEQYF.

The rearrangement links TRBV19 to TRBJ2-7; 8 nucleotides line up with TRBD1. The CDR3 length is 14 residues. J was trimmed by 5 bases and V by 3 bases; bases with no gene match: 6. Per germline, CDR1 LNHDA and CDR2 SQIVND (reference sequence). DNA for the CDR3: TGTGCCAGTAGTATTAGGACAGGGAGCAACGAGCAGTACTTC. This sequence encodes CASSIRTGSNEQYF.

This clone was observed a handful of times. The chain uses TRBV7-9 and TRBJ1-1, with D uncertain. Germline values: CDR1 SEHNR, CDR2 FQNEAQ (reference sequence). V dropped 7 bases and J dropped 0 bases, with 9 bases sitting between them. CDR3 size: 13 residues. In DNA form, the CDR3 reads TGTGCCAGCACCGCGACCGTGAACACTGAAGCTTTCTTT. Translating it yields CASTATVNTEAFF.

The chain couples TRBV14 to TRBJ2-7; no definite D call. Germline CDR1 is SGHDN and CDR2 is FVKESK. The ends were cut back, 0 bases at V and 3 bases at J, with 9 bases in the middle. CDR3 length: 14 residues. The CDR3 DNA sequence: TGTGCCAGCAGCCAAGAGCACAGATACTACGAGCAGTACTTC. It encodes CASSQEHRYYEQYF.

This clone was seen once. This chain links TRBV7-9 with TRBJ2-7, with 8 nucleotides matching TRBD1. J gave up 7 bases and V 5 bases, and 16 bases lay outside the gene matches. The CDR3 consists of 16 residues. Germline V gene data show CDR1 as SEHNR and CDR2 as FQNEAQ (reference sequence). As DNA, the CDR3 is TGTGCCAGCAGCACACTAAGGCGGACAGGGAACGAGGAGCAGTACTTC. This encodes CASSTLRRTGNEEQYF.